This TCR beta chain comes out of a study of blood T cell repertoires in COVID-19 (TCRdb year 2020). Regarding the study in general: The collaborator samples originated in the United States, Italy and Spain and spanned the acute and convalescent phases of COVID-19. The samples were drawn from two sources: the first 160 participants of the ongoing ImmuneRACE study, and 1,200 or so subjects contributed by 6 global collaborators. The prospective study material was composed of cDNA or gDNA derived from T cells, B-cell-depleted T cells, or PBMCs. Deeply sampled blood TCRbeta repertoires from subjects exposed to, actively infected with, or recovered from COVID-19 were included in the dataset. The sample metadata nearly always contained a de-identified subject ID, COVID-19 status, age in years and sex. A freely available public database, intended as a resource for researchers studying the immune response to SARS-CoV-2, is where the repertoires were released. Where HLA class I and class II types were available, the types were taken from metadata supplied by the sample provider, not from assay-based typing.

The collaborating institutions used their own protocols to collect whole blood in K2EDTA tubes. For TCRbeta analysis, collaborators shipped samples in one of three forms: frozen whole blood, isolated PBMCs, or DNA extracted from either of those sample types. The V end gives up 0 bases and the J end 4 bases, leaving 2 bases in the junction not matched to a gene. The CDR1 and CDR2 encoded by the germline V gene (reference sequence) are LNHDA and SQIVND. The CDR3, from cysteine to phenylalanine, totals 14 residues. Just CDR3 DNA is preserved here, 42 bases in frame from base 1. The immunoSEQ Assay, a bias-controlled multiplex PCR, was used to amplify TCRbeta CDR3 regions from genomic DNA. The published analysis was carried out like this. Within the assay, amplification of reference gene primers was used to estimate how many nucleated cells each sample contained. To quantify the absolute abundance of each unique TCRbeta CDR3 rearrangement, sequence reads were collapsed and filtered. For each sample, productive Simpson clonality was calculated as the square root of Simpson's diversity index over productive rearrangements. TCRdb mirrors the immuneACCESS table, restricted to in-frame sequences. Some clones are absent from its copies; in checked studies, under half trace to an unresolved V gene, and the reason for the others is unknown. V, J and clone size reflect that table, while D and trimming were determined from the DNA. The sample records about 160,000 clones, almost 85% of which are singletons. The ten largest clones capture about 16% of the sample.

General conclusions and limits of the study: The amount of clinical and demographic metadata varied by source and participant and was provided uncurated.

A note on this clone: There is no known antigen for this receptor. Within one base of it there is no much larger clone, and no base qualities were kept.

Sequenced input: peripheral blood. The chain links TRBV19 with TRBJ1-2; the central 7 bases match TRBD1. The clonotype comes from a human donor with acute or convalescent COVID-19. The donor label of this sample is uncertain. The base sequence is TGTGCCAGTAGTATAGAACAGGGGTCCTATGGCTACACCTTC. Its translation is CASSIEQGSYGYTF.